The entry that follows covers one T cell receptor (beta chain) sequence. What it binds is unknown. These data come from a study of shared clonotypes between healthy human individuals. Original data processing: In the immunoSEQ data, sequences were junction-only and lacked quality scores, so filtering differed. Repertoires were generated with immunoSEQ multiplex PCR, while TCRdb's copy carries only in-frame clones and drops some. The V and J calls and clone size were taken over from that table, and D and trimming were inferred from the DNA. The repertoire holds about 1.5 million clones, approximately 98% seen once, with roughly 0.45% in the top ten. The study's findings and limits: Some naive CD4 clonotypes, around 5%, turned up in common across four donors. Against clonotypes common to all four donors, non-shared ones had lower generation probabilities.

Germline CDR1 is SGHVS and CDR2 is FQNEAQ. Trimming cost V 0 bases and J 0 bases, with 24 bases left between them. The CDR3 length is 20 residues. The TCR sequence derives from a man younger than 40 in good health. The sample taken for sequencing was naive CD4+ T cells sorted from blood. The subset denotes: CD45RA+ positively selected. The V and J genes are TRBV7-8 and TRBJ2-7, with a weak D call TRBD1 (6 bases). This chain's CDR3 is CASSLAGQFNPLGSSYEQYF. In DNA, the CDR3 is TGTGCCAGCAGCTTAGCAGGACAGTTTAACCCACTAGGCTCCTCCTACGAGCAGTACTTC.